This T cell receptor beta chain was identified in a study of blood T cell repertoires in COVID-19. The wider study: Material from acute and convalescent COVID-19 was sourced from the United States, Italy and Spain.

The germline gives CDR1 SQVTM, CDR2 ANQGSEA. The CDR3 length is 13 residues. Trimming shortened V by 3 bases and J by 1 base, and 9 bases separated the two germline ends. Libraries were prepared by immunoSEQ multiplex PCR; TCRdb keeps only in-frame clonotypes and omits some of them. The sample holds about 190,000 clones, roughly 80% seen once. This receptor was taken from a woman aged 25 to 39 with acute or convalescent COVID-19. The sample was peripheral blood. The chain joins TRBV29-1 to TRBJ2-5; D ambiguous. The CDR3 DNA reads TGCAGCGTTGACCCGGTTTCCCAAGAGACCCAGTACTTC. Its translation: CSVDPVSQETQYF.